Listed here are 26 T cell receptor beta chains from one sample, sequenced in a study of cytomegalovirus exposure and HLA in healthy donors. This PCR relied on a set of 60 Vbeta primers and 13 Jbeta primers. Assay: immunoSEQ multiplex PCR; the TCRdb copy retains only in-frame clones and omits some. Among a few hundred thousand clones listed, roughly 80% were seen once. Sequencing was done on a sample of PBMCs. The receptors originated from a woman aged 30 to 39 in good health and CMV-seronegative.

The chain joins TRBV13 to TRBJ1-6, with D perhaps TRBD1 (5 bases). Per germline, CDR1 PRHDT and CDR2 FYEKMQ (reference sequence). The CDR3 consists of 16 residues. V was pared by 1 base and J by 6 bases, with 13 bases between. CDR3 bases: TGTGCCAGCAGCTTAGAGGGGCTGGGTTCTAATTCACCCCTCCACTTT. Translated: CASSLEGLGSNSPLHF. Complete variable domain (other parts from reference TRBV13 and TRBJ1-6): AAGVIQSPRHLIKEKRETATLKCYPIPRHDTVYWYQQGPGQDPQFLISFYEKMQSDKGSIPDRFSAQQFSDYHSELNMSSLELGDSALYFCASSLEGLGSNSPLHFGNGTRLTVT.

About this clone: Other DNA sequences in this sample translate to the same CDR3. The rearrangement uses TRBV5-1 and TRBJ2-2; weak D call: TRBD2 (5 bases). The CDR3 spans 17 residues. Trimming took 2 bases from V and 3 from J, leaving 17 bases between them. The germline CDR1 and CDR2 sequences are SGHRS and YFSETQ. CDR3 in amino acids: CASSFPLGRGDTGELFF. In DNA, the CDR3 is TGCGCCAGCAGCTTCCCTCTGGGGAGAGGTGACACCGGGGAGCTGTTTTTT.

Only a few counts were recorded for this clone. Other DNA variants within this sample encode the same CDR3. CDR3 coding DNA: TGCGCCAGCAGCCAAGATTCCAACGAGCAGTACTTC. This gives the protein CASSQDSNEQYF. This chain links TRBV4-1 with TRBJ2-7; the D is unclear. Trimming left V 0 bases short and J 5 bases short, with 5 bases between. Germline V CDR1 and CDR2: MGHRA, YSYEKL. The CDR3 runs 12 residues.

The V and J genes are TRBV27 and TRBJ2-1, with D possibly TRBD2 on 6 matching bases. V was shortened by 5 bases and J by 2 bases, with 16 bases between the two germline ends. In germline, CDR1 is MNHEY, CDR2 SMNVEV (reference sequence). The CDR3 runs 16 residues. CDR3 amino acids: CASSQQLAFAYNEQFF. Here the CDR3 DNA reads TGTGCCAGCAGTCAACAACTAGCTTTCGCCTACAATGAGCAGTTCTTC.

This sequence joins TRBV19 and TRBJ1-5, with D possibly being TRBD1 (6 bases). The CDR3 sequence is 15 residues long. V gave up 3 bases and J gave up 5 bases, with 14 bases separating them. Per germline, CDR1 LNHDA and CDR2 SQIVND (reference sequence). The CDR3: CASSIGQPRDQPQHF. CDR3 nucleotide sequence: TGTGCCAGTAGTATTGGACAGCCTAGGGATCAGCCCCAGCATTTT.

The chain combines TRBV30 with TRBJ2-7; D might be TRBD1 (5 bases). This CDR3 contains 15 residues. CDR1 is GTSNPN, CDR2 SVGIG, per germline (reference sequence). Trimming left V 4 bases short and J 0 bases short, with 16 bases between. CDR3 bases: TGTGCCTGGAAAAAACCAGGGCAACCCTCCTACGAGCAGTACTTC. Residues: CAWKKPGQPSYEQYF.

This clone has just a few counts. The CDR3 is CASSPSGGSSYEQYF. CDR3 nucleotides: TGTGCCAGCAGTCCCTCCGGGGGAAGCTCCTACGAGCAGTACTTC. The V and J genes are TRBV27 and TRBJ2-7, with D perhaps matching TRBD2 (6 bases). Trimming removed 5 bases from V and 0 bases from J, with 14 bases in between. Germline CDR1 reads MNHEY; CDR2 reads SMNVEV (reference sequence). CDR3 length: 15 residues.

This sequence joins TRBV5-1 and TRBJ1-1, with 8 bases that match TRBD1. V was pared by 4 bases and J by 5 bases, with 10 bases of the junction left unmatched. The CDR3 totals 15 residues. Per germline, CDR1 SGHRS and CDR2 YFSETQ. The CDR3 sequence is CASSRPGQGGTEAFF. The CDR3 nucleotides read TGCGCCAGCAGCCGACCCGGACAGGGAGGGACTGAAGCTTTCTTT.

The chain joins TRBV28 to TRBJ2-3; 12 positions agree with TRBD2. The germline V gene has CDR1 MDHEN and CDR2 SYDVKM. The junction had 1 base not matched to a gene; V was cut back by 5 bases and J by 4 bases. CDR3 length: 14 residues. This CDR3 is CASSPSGRADTQYF. The CDR3 DNA reads TGTGCCAGCAGTCCTAGCGGGAGGGCAGATACGCAGTATTTT.

This clone came up a few times. The CDR3 loop is CASRGSLNQPQHF. CDR3 DNA: TGTGCCAGCAGGGGCAGCCTCAATCAGCCCCAGCATTTT. The chain carries TRBV7-8 and TRBJ1-5; no clear D. V lost 6 bases and J 3 bases, leaving 9 bases between the germline ends. CDR3 length equals 13 residues. The germline gives CDR1 SGHVS, CDR2 FQNEAQ.

The chain combines TRBV7-9 with TRBJ1-2; no definite D call. V was clipped by 2 bases and J by 4 bases, with 11 bases between them. The length of the CDR3 is 14 residues. Germline V gene data show CDR1 as SEHNR and CDR2 as FQNEAQ (reference sequence). The CDR3 here is CASSLLEIGYGYTF. DNA of the CDR3: TGTGCCAGCAGCTTATTGGAGATAGGCTATGGCTACACCTTC. Supplemented by reference TRBV7-9 and TRBJ1-2, the full variable domain reads DTGVSQNPRHKITKRGQNVTFRCDPISEHNRLYWYRQTLGQGPEFLTYFQNEAQLEKSRLLSDRFSAERPKGSFSTLEIQRTEQGDSAMYLCASSLLEIGYGYTFGSGTRLTVV.

This clone has only a few counts. V and J are TRBV18 and TRBJ2-5; D gene ambiguous. V lost 3 bases to trimming and J lost 1 base, with 3 bases between them. Germline CDR1 is KGHSH and CDR2 is LQKENI. The CDR3 has 12 amino acids. The CDR3: CASSPLQETQYF. CDR3 nucleotides: TGTGCCAGCTCACCCCTCCAAGAGACCCAGTACTTC.

This sequence joins TRBV30 and TRBJ2-7, with 8 bases identical to TRBD1. The CDR3 has 16 residues. Per germline, CDR1 GTSNPN and CDR2 SVGIG (reference sequence). J was trimmed by 1 base and V by 1 base; bases with no gene match: 9. CDR3 protein: CAWSALKGQASYEQYF. CDR3 DNA: TGTGCCTGGAGTGCCCTTAAGGGACAGGCATCCTACGAGCAGTACTTC.

This rearrangement joins TRBV28 to TRBJ2-6; TRBD1 might be the D (6 bases). Germline V gives CDR1 MDHEN, CDR2 SYDVKM. This CDR3 region has 16 residues. Trimming removed 2 bases from V and 5 bases from J, with 13 bases in between. The CDR3 protein is CASSLRQVGRANVLTF. In nucleotides, the CDR3 is TGTGCCAGCAGTTTAAGACAGGTTGGGAGGGCCAACGTCCTGACTTTC.

The gene calls are TRBV5-1 and TRBJ2-7; TRBD1 might be the D (5 bases). The CDR3 has 14 amino acids. Trimming removed 1 base from V and 3 bases from J, with 11 bases in between. The germline V gene has CDR1 SGHRS and CDR2 YFSETQ. The CDR3 sequence is CASSLRGTDYEQYF. DNA for the CDR3: TGCGCCAGCAGCTTGAGGGGTACGGACTACGAGCAGTACTTC. Full variable domain (outside the CDR3, taken from reference TRBV5-1 and TRBJ2-7): KAGVTQTPRYLIKTRGQQVTLSCSPISGHRSVSWYQQTPGQGLQFLFEYFSETQRNKGNFPGRFSGRQFSNSRSEMNVSTLELGDSALYLCASSLRGTDYEQYFGPGTRLTVT.

This clone was seen a few times. V is TRBV9 and J is TRBJ1-1; D not certain. Germline V gene data show CDR1 as SGDLS and CDR2 as YYNGEE. V lost 0 bases and J 5 bases, leaving 5 bases between the germline ends. This CDR3 region has 12 residues. The CDR3 nucleotides read TGTGCCAGCAGCGTAGGAGGGACTGAAGCTTTCTTT. Translation: CASSVGGTEAFF.

The V call is TRBV5-6, the J call TRBJ1-4, with 7 positions matching TRBD1. This CDR3 contains 19 residues. V lost 2 bases to trimming and J lost 8 bases; unmatched junction nucleotides: 21. CDR1 and CDR2 (germline): SGHDT, YYEEEE. The CDR3 bases are TGTGCCAGCAGCTTCCGGTCCGGGACAGATACAAACTGGAGGGAAAAACTGTTTTTT. It encodes CASSFRSGTDTNWREKLFF.

The chain combines TRBV7-9 with TRBJ2-3, with D possibly matching TRBD2 (6 bases). V was trimmed by 8 bases and J by 3 bases, leaving 15 bases between them. The length of the CDR3 is 14 residues. Looked up from germline, CDR1 is SEHNR and CDR2 is FQNEAQ (reference sequence). This CDR3 reads CASPRQEGTDTQYF. CDR3 DNA sequence: TGTGCCAGCCCTAGGCAGGAGGGGACAGATACGCAGTATTTT. The full variable domain, completed using reference TRBV7-9 and TRBJ2-3, is DTGVSQNPRHKITKRGQNVTFRCDPISEHNRLYWYRQTLGQGPEFLTYFQNEAQLEKSRLLSDRFSAERPKGSFSTLEIQRTEQGDSAMYLCASPRQEGTDTQYFGPGTRLTVL.

Only one count was recorded for this clone. This sequence joins TRBV7-8 and TRBJ2-1, with TRBD2 matching over 8 bases. V lost 1 base, J lost 6 bases, and 8 bases stayed unmatched. This CDR3 is built from 16 residues. CDR1 is SGHVS and CDR2 is FQNEAQ in the germline V gene. The CDR3 loop is CASSLVAGTRANEQFF. CDR3 DNA sequence: TGTGCCAGCAGCTTAGTCGCCGGGACTAGGGCCAATGAGCAGTTCTTC.

The chain is built from TRBV28 and TRBJ2-1; 10 nucleotides line up with TRBD2. The length of the CDR3 is 18 residues. V lost 4 bases, J lost 0 bases, and 9 bases stayed unmatched. CDR1 MDHEN and CDR2 SYDVKM come from the germline V gene. The CDR3 coding sequence is TGTGCCAGCAGTTCTGGGGGACTAGCGCAAAGCTCCTACAATGAGCAGTTCTTC. It codes for CASSSGGLAQSSYNEQFF. Full variable domain (remainder filled in from reference TRBV28 and TRBJ2-1): DVKVTQSSRYLVKRTGEKVFLECVQDMDHENMFWYRQDPGLGLRLIYFSYDVKMKEKGDIPEGYSVSREKKERFSLILESASTNQTSMYLCASSSGGLAQSSYNEQFFGPGTRLTVL.

This chain uses TRBV7-9 with TRBJ1-1; TRBD1 agrees at 8 bases. The CDR3 contains 13 residues. Germline assignment: CDR1 SEHNR and CDR2 FQNEAQ (reference sequence). Trimming took 4 bases from V and 6 from J; bases not matched to a gene: 4. In nucleotides, the CDR3 is TGTGCCAGCAGCTCAGACAGGGGTGCTGAAGCTTTCTTT. Its protein product is CASSSDRGAEAFF.

CDR3 in DNA: TGTGCCAGCAGTTTATCGACTTACAATGAGCAGTTCTTC. Translating it yields CASSLSTYNEQFF. V gene TRBV27 combines with J gene TRBJ2-1; D not certain. Trimming shortened V by 0 bases and J by 4 bases, and 4 bases separated the two germline ends. This CDR3 is 13 amino acids long. The V gene's germline CDR1 is MNHEY and CDR2 SMNVEV (reference sequence).

CDR3: CASSWQGGTNEKLFF. Here the CDR3 DNA reads TGTGCCAGCAGTTGGCAGGGTGGAACTAATGAAAAACTGTTTTTT. The chain has TRBV6-1 and TRBJ1-4, with D possibly matching TRBD1 (5 bases). Trimming took 5 bases from V and 1 from J, leaving 11 bases between them. The CDR3 length is 15 residues. The V gene's germline CDR1 is MNHNS and CDR2 SASEGT.

The V call is TRBV18, the J call TRBJ1-3; 9 bases are shared with TRBD1. After removal of 3 bases from V and 10 bases from J, the junction contained 16 bases not matched to a gene. Per germline, CDR1 KGHSH and CDR2 LQKENI. The CDR3 extends over 17 amino acids. The CDR3 DNA reads TGTGCCAGCTCACCTCTAGTAGGACAGGGGACCACGGGAACCATATATTTT. This sequence encodes CASSPLVGQGTTGTIYF.

This chain joins TRBV6-6 and TRBJ1-5, with D maybe TRBD1 (5 bases). CDR1 is MNHNY, CDR2 SVGAGI, per germline (reference sequence). The CDR3 totals 15 residues. V was pared by 2 bases and J by 0 bases, with 8 bases between. For the CDR3, the DNA is TGTGCCAGCAGTTACATGCAGGGTAGCAATCAGCCCCAGCATTTT. Residues: CASSYMQGSNQPQHF.

A few counts support this clone. This sequence joins TRBV7-8 and TRBJ2-1, with TRBD2 matching over 8 bases. Looked up from germline, CDR1 is SGHVS and CDR2 is FQNEAQ. The CDR3 runs to 17 residues. V lost 0 bases and J lost 0; bases outside the gene matches: 4. The CDR3 coding sequence is TGTGCCAGCAGCTTAGCAACGGGACTAGACTCCTACAATGAGCAGTTCTTC. It specifies CASSLATGLDSYNEQFF.